This T cell receptor (beta chain) came from a study of blood T cell repertoires in COVID-19. Study as a whole: PBMCs, B-cell-depleted T cells, or T cells provided the cDNA or gDNA that made up the material.

The method was immunoSEQ multiplex PCR; TCRdb's version includes in-frame clones alone and lacks a portion of them. The table shows roughly 250,000 clones, with approximately 90% occurring only once. Participants came from roughly 25 US areas, aged roughly 18 to 95 years. The specimen sequenced was PBMCs or T cells enriched from blood (not recorded which). This TCR was recovered from a woman between 40 and 55 years old with acute COVID-19.

Here the CDR3 DNA reads TGTGCCAGCAGGCTACCGGGACAGGGGGCCTACGAGCAGTACTTC. As protein: CASRLPGQGAYEQYF. The chain has TRBV27 and TRBJ2-7; 11 nucleotides align to TRBD1. This CDR3 is built from 15 residues. Trimming took 6 bases from V and 2 from J; bases not matched to a gene: 6. Germline values: CDR1 MNHEY, CDR2 SMNVEV (reference sequence).